The sequence of this TCR beta chain was determined in a study of technical replicates of blood from a few donors. Some clones are missing from TCRdb's copy, which holds only in-frame ones; the method was immunoSEQ multiplex PCR. The table includes around 83,000 clones, 80% to 95% detected once. The germline V gene has CDR1 LNHDA and CDR2 SQIVND (reference sequence). The CDR3 totals 14 residues. V lost 3 bases and J lost 5; bases outside the gene matches: 4. The source is a human donor in good health. Some clones in this sample may be carry-over from other donors' samples. The sample taken for sequencing was T cells isolated from PBMCs. The chain uses TRBV19 and TRBJ2-7; 10 nucleotides match TRBD1. The CDR3 loop is CASSMLGQGNEQYF. Written as DNA, the CDR3 is TGTGCCAGTAGTATGCTGGGACAGGGGAACGAGCAGTACTTC. The whole variable domain, filled in from reference TRBV19 and TRBJ2-7, reads DGGITQSPKYLFRKEGQNVTLSCEQNLNHDAMYWYRQDPGQGLRLIYYSQIVNDFQKGDIAEGYSVSREKKESFPLTVTSAQKNPTAFYLCASSMLGQGNEQYFGPGTRLTVT.